Shown below are 25 T cell receptor beta chains from a single sample sequenced in a study of blood T cell repertoires in COVID-19. TCRdb's copy holds only in-frame clones and misses some; the assay was immunoSEQ multiplex PCR. The sample consists of about 250,000 clones, approximately 88% of them appearing once. Input material: peripheral blood. Receptor source: a woman aged 25 to 45 with COVID-19, enrolled during active disease.

The chain combines TRBV3-1 (or the pseudogene TRBV3-2) with TRBJ2-7; D is possibly TRBD2 (6 bases). This CDR3 has 13 residues. V lost 5 bases and J lost 4, with 12 bases in between. In germline, CDR1 is LGHDT, CDR2 YNNKEL (reference sequence). In nucleotides, the CDR3 is TGTGCCAGCAGCGAACCCGGGACTTACGAGCAGTACTTC. Translated, it gives CASSEPGTYEQYF.

Remarks on this clone: The identical CDR3 is also encoded by other nucleotide sequences in the sample. The chain joins TRBV18 to TRBJ2-7; TRBD1 aligns across 9 bases. Germline values: CDR1 KGHSH, CDR2 LQKENI. This CDR3 is built from 14 residues. Trimming took 3 bases from V and 4 from J; bases not matched to a gene: 4. The CDR3 sequence: CASSPRQGVYEQYV. CDR3 coding DNA: TGTGCCAGCTCACCTAGACAGGGGGTTTACGAGCAGTACGTC.

The genes are TRBV7-2 and TRBJ2-7; D is perhaps TRBD2 (5 bases). Per germline, CDR1 SGHTA and CDR2 FQGNSA. V lost 10 bases and J 4 bases, leaving 26 bases between the germline ends. The CDR3 totals 16 residues. The CDR3: CAIDAERRGHPYEQYV. CDR3 nucleotides: TGTGCCATCGACGCCGAGAGACGGGGTCACCCGTACGAGCAGTACGTC.

This sequence joins TRBV13 and TRBJ2-1, with D possibly being TRBD2 (5 bases). This CDR3 has 12 residues. Germline CDR1 and CDR2: PRHDT and FYEKMQ (reference sequence). V was shortened by 5 bases and J by 9 bases, with 11 bases between the two germline ends. The CDR3 here is CASSATLAEQFF. In DNA form, the CDR3 reads TGTGCCAGCAGCGCTACCCTAGCTGAGCAGTTCTTC.

The chain employs TRBV9 and TRBJ1-3; D may be TRBD1 (6 bases). CDR1 SGDLS and CDR2 YYNGEE come from the germline V gene. V lost 0 bases to trimming and J lost 0 bases, with 10 bases between them. This CDR3 is built from 16 residues. The CDR3 DNA reads TGTGCCAGCAGCGTAGTAGGGGGTGTCTCTGGAAACACCATATATTTT. Its protein is CASSVVGGVSGNTIYF.

The chain is built from TRBV7-2 and TRBJ2-1; TRBD1 matches at 8 bases. This CDR3 has 13 amino acids. Germline CDR1 SGHTA, CDR2 FQGNSA. Trimming took 5 bases from V and 10 from J; bases not matched to a gene: 7. The CDR3 coding sequence is TGTGCCAGCAGCCCCTGGACAGGGAACGAGCAGTTCTTC. It translates to CASSPWTGNEQFF.

The chain uses TRBV11-2 and TRBJ2-5; perhaps TRBD2 as D (5 bases). V was shortened by 3 bases and J by 5 bases, with 10 bases between the two germline ends. Germline CDR1 and CDR2: SGHAT and FQNNGV. This CDR3 is 13 amino acids long. In DNA, the CDR3 is TGTGCCAGCAGCTTTGGGAGAGGTGAGACCCAGTACTTC. As protein: CASSFGRGETQYF.

The chain joins TRBV28 to TRBJ1-5; tentative D call: TRBD1 (6 bases). Germline V gene data show CDR1 as MDHEN and CDR2 as SYDVKM. Trimming left V 1 base short and J 4 bases short, with 11 bases between. This CDR3 contains 15 residues. The CDR3 is CASSLFRTANQPQHF. CDR3 sequence (DNA): TGTGCCAGCAGTTTATTCCGGACAGCTAATCAGCCCCAGCATTTT.

The chain couples TRBV7-2 to TRBJ2-1, with D tentatively TRBD1 (5 bases). Trimming took off 1 base at V and 8 bases at J, with 12 bases between the two ends. CDR1 and CDR2 (germline): SGHTA, FQGNSA. The CDR3 length is 14 residues. The CDR3 DNA follows: TGTGCCAGCAGCTTAGTAGGGGCCTGGGATGAGCAGTTCTTC. Amino acids: CASSLVGAWDEQFF.

The chain joins TRBV6-5 to TRBJ2-4; D is unclear. V dropped 2 bases and J dropped 7 bases, with 12 bases sitting between them. The CDR3 runs 14 residues. The germline CDR1 and CDR2 sequences are MNHEY and SVGAGI. The CDR3 region is CASSYGQVDNIQYF. The CDR3 DNA is TGTGCCAGCAGTTACGGGCAGGTAGACAACATTCAGTACTTC.

In DNA, the CDR3 is TGTGCCAGTAGTTCCCGGTATGGAGTCGGGAATGAGCAGTTCTTC. This codes for CASSSRYGVGNEQFF. This chain joins TRBV19 and TRBJ2-1; D is unclear. V lost 5 bases and J lost 7, with 18 bases in between. The CDR3 sequence is 15 residues long. CDR1 and CDR2 from the germline V gene are LNHDA and SQIVND (reference sequence).

V is TRBV3-1 (or the pseudogene TRBV3-2) and J is TRBJ1-4; TRBD1 aligns across 7 bases. The CDR3 consists of 16 residues. The ends lost 0 bases at V and 8 bases at J; junction bases unmatched: 9. Germline CDR1 reads LGHDT; CDR2 reads YNNKEL (reference sequence). This CDR3 is CASSQDLDRWGEKLFF. The CDR3 nucleotides read TGTGCCAGCAGCCAAGATCTGGACAGGTGGGGAGAAAAACTGTTTTTT.

V is TRBV11-3 and J is TRBJ2-3; 13 bases agree with TRBD2. The CDR3 consists of 17 residues. CDR1 SGHNT and CDR2 YENEEA come from the germline V gene. J gave up 4 bases and V 4 bases, and 8 bases lay outside the gene matches. This chain's CDR3 is CASSSRTSGSGADTQYF. CDR3 DNA: TGTGCCAGCAGCTCCCGGACTAGCGGGAGTGGAGCAGATACGCAGTATTTT.

This chain joins TRBV27 and TRBJ1-2, with no clear D. The germline V gene encodes CDR1 MNHEY and CDR2 SMNVEV (reference sequence). The CDR3 is 15 amino acids. Trimming pared 6 bases from V and 2 bases from J, leaving 16 bases between. The CDR3 bases are TGTGCCAGCAGCCGTGCCGGACGGGAAAACTATGGCTACACCTTC. Protein sequence: CASSRAGRENYGYTF.

V and J are TRBV10-2 and TRBJ2-2; D gene unclear. In germline, CDR1 is WSHSY, CDR2 SAAADI. Trimming stripped 6 bases from V and 6 bases from J, with 5 bases between. CDR3 length equals 11 residues. The CDR3 reads CASRLAGELFF. Written as DNA, the CDR3 is TGCGCCAGCAGGCTAGCCGGGGAGCTGTTTTTT.

A few counts support this clone. J is TRBJ2-1 and V is TRBV29-1, with D uncertain. Germline V gene data show CDR1 as SQVTM and CDR2 as ANQGSEA. The CDR3 extends over 13 amino acids. The ends were cut back, 7 bases at V and 0 bases at J, with 10 bases in the middle. The CDR3 DNA follows: TGCAGCGGTGTGCCGAGCTCCTACAATGAGCAGTTCTTC. Protein product: CSGVPSSYNEQFF.

V usage is TRBV6-4 and J usage is TRBJ2-5; D may be TRBD2 (6 bases). The germline gives CDR1 MRHNA, CDR2 SNTAGT. The germline V and J ends were trimmed by 3 bases and 5 bases, with 16 bases remaining between them. The CDR3 has 15 residues. CDR3 protein: CASSEGPEGQETQYF. In nucleotides, the CDR3 is TGTGCCAGCAGTGAGGGGCCGGAGGGTCAGGAGACCCAGTACTTC.

V is TRBV9 and J is TRBJ2-2; 11 bases agree with TRBD2. The V segment lost 3 bases and the J segment 4 bases; nucleotides outside the gene matches: 2. This CDR3 contains 15 residues. The germline V gene has CDR1 SGDLS and CDR2 YYNGEE. Here the CDR3 DNA reads TGTGCCAGCAGCGGTAGCGGGAGGGCCACCGGGGAGCTGTTTTTT. Translated, it gives CASSGSGRATGELFF. The whole variable domain, remainder taken from reference TRBV9 and TRBJ2-2, is DSGVTQTPKHLITATGQRVTLRCSPRSGDLSVYWYQQSLDQGLQFLIQYYNGEERAKGNILERFSAQQFPDLHSELNLSSLELGDSALYFCASSGSGRATGELFFGEGSRLTVL.

The chain recombines TRBV5-6 with TRBJ1-2, with 8 bases fitting TRBD1. This CDR3 contains 13 residues. V shed 9 bases and J 3 bases; nucleotides not matched to a gene: 7. Germline values: CDR1 SGHDT, CDR2 YYEEEE. The CDR3 spells CATADRDYYGYTF. CDR3 in DNA: TGTGCCACCGCGGACAGGGACTACTATGGCTACACCTTC.

This clone was observed a few times. The V call is TRBV15, the J call TRBJ2-5; 7 bases line up with TRBD2. The V segment lost 6 bases and the J segment 3 bases; nucleotides outside the gene matches: 13. Per the germline V gene, CDR1 is LNHNV and CDR2 is YYDKDF (reference sequence). The CDR3 consists of 16 residues. The CDR3 here is CATRSTAWEGKETQYF. The CDR3 coding sequence is TGTGCCACCAGATCTACGGCCTGGGAGGGGAAAGAGACCCAGTACTTC.

The CDR3 is CASSFYRGRTEAFF. The CDR3 region has the DNA TGTGCCAGCAGTTTCTACAGGGGGCGCACTGAAGCTTTCTTT. The rearrangement links TRBV28 to TRBJ1-1; TRBD1 agrees at 9 bases. Trimming took 3 bases from V and 4 from J; bases not matched to a gene: 3. CDR1 MDHEN and CDR2 SYDVKM come from the germline V gene. The CDR3 loop spans 14 amino acids.

This sequence joins TRBV27 and TRBJ2-7, with D tentatively TRBD1 (6 bases). V lost 3 bases and J lost 7, with 13 bases in between. The CDR3 runs 13 residues. Germline assignment: CDR1 MNHEY and CDR2 SMNVEV (reference sequence). CDR3 amino acids: CASSLGAGSEQYF. DNA of the CDR3: TGTGCCAGCAGTTTGGGGGCAGGCTCTGAGCAGTACTTC.

The chain carries TRBV7-9 and TRBJ2-3, with 16 nucleotides matching TRBD2. The CDR3 sequence is 23 residues long. Looked up from germline, CDR1 is SEHNR and CDR2 is FQNEAQ (reference sequence). With V trimmed by 5 bases and J by 3 bases, 23 bases remained unmatched. CDR3 sequence: CASSTTIRPSGTSGRVRTDTQYF. DNA for the CDR3: TGTGCCAGCAGCACCACAATTCGACCCTCCGGGACTAGCGGGAGGGTGAGGACAGATACGCAGTATTTT.

The CDR3 DNA reads as TGTGCCAGTAGTGGAGGGACTAGCGACAATGAGCAGTTCTTC. Residues: CASSGGTSDNEQFF. J is TRBJ2-1 and V is TRBV19, with 10 nucleotides matching TRBD2. The CDR3 covers 14 residues. V was clipped by 5 bases and J by 5 bases; unmatched bases: 3. CDR1 is LNHDA, CDR2 SQIVND, per germline (reference sequence).

The chain couples TRBV24-1 to TRBJ1-5; 9 bases are a match to TRBD1. This CDR3 spans 15 amino acids. Unmatched junction bases numbered 5, after V lost 4 bases and J lost 5 bases. Germline CDR1 reads KGHDR; CDR2 reads SFDVKD. The CDR3 DNA reads as TGTGCCACCAGTGACTACCGACAGGGGGATCAGCCCCAGCATTTT. It encodes CATSDYRQGDQPQHF.